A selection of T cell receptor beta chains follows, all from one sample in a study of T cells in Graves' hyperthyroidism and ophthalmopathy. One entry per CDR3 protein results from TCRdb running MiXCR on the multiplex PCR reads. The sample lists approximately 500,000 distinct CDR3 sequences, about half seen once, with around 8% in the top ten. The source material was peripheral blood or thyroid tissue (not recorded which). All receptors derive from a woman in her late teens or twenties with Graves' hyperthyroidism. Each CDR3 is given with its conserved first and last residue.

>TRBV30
CAWSRVGYEQYF
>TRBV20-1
CSARDERTRYTDTQYF
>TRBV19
CASSISGTEGETQYF
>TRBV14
CASRPSGVYEQYF
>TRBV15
CATSSYLGPSGSSYNSPLHF
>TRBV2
CASRGGGYTF
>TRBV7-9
CASSLLEGGRSNYGYTF
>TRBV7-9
CASSQRDSSTYEQYF
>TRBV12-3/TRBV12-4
CASSDRGQANTEAFF
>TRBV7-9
CASSLSTGGSGNTIYF
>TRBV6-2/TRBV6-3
CASRGTQAGPQHF
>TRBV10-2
CASSEIPGELFF
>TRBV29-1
CSVNGQGAQETQHF
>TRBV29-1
CSALGGEQYF
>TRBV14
CASSQGSRLSYNEQFF
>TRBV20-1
CSASGRRRGGELFF
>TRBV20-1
CSWGAWGTGELFF
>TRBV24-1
CATSDRGLASHEQFF